The rows below give T cell receptor beta chains drawn from one sample of a study of CD8 T cells in ankylosing spondylitis. TCRdb reprocessed the 5' RACE reads with MiXCR, giving one entry per CDR3 protein. The data hold some 220,000 distinct CDR3 sequences, with 6% to 8.5% observed a single time. Specimen: blood, either unsorted or a sorted T cell fraction (not recorded which). The receptors come from a male donor with ankylosing spondylitis. CDR3s include the opening cysteine and the closing phenylalanine or tryptophan. The D gene is left open where the match is weak. Size tells how often a clone was seen (once, few, many) or the class of an expanded clone, and some rows leave it out.

cdr3_nt: TGTGCCAGCAGTTCTCTAGCGGGGGCCAATGAGCAGTTCTTC
cdr3_aa: CASSSLAGANEQFF
j_call: TRBJ2-1
v_call: TRBV12-3/TRBV12-4
d_call: TRBD2
clone_size: many

cdr3_nt: TGTGCCAGCAGTCTGACAGGTTTCACCATCCACGAGCAGTACTTC
cdr3_aa: CASSLTGFTIHEQYF
j_call: TRBJ2-7
v_call: TRBV27
d_call: .
clone_size: many

cdr3_nt: TGCGCCAGCAGCTTGGACTCCAACACAGATACGCAGTATTTT
cdr3_aa: CASSLDSNTDTQYF
j_call: TRBJ2-3
v_call: TRBV5-1
d_call: .
clone_size: many

cdr3_nt: TGTGCCAGCATGGGGACACCTTCCTACGAGCAGTACTTC
cdr3_aa: CASMGTPSYEQYF
j_call: TRBJ2-7
v_call: TRBV12-3/TRBV12-4
d_call: .
clone_size: few

cdr3_nt: TGTGCCAGCAGCGTTAGCGGGGGGGGCTACAATGAGCAGTTCTTC
cdr3_aa: CASSVSGGGYNEQFF
j_call: TRBJ2-1
v_call: TRBV9
d_call: TRBD2
clone_size: many

cdr3_nt: TGTGCCAGCAGTTTATTGAGGGGGCTGAAAGGGCAGCAGTTCTTC
cdr3_aa: CASSLLRGLKGQQFF
j_call: TRBJ2-1
v_call: TRBV27
d_call: TRBD1
clone_size: many

cdr3_nt: TGTGCCAGCAGTCACTCAGTCAATGAGCAGTTCTTC
cdr3_aa: CASSHSVNEQFF
j_call: TRBJ2-1
v_call: TRBV27
d_call: .
clone_size: many

cdr3_nt: TGCGCCAGCAGCTTGGAAATGGGGGCTAGCCATCTCCAAGAGACCCAGTACTTC
cdr3_aa: CASSLEMGASHLQETQYF
j_call: TRBJ2-5
v_call: TRBV5-1
d_call: .
clone_size: many

cdr3_nt: TGTGCCAGCAGTTATCTTATAGCGGAACGAACCAAAAGCAATGAGCAGTTCTTC
cdr3_aa: CASSYLIAERTKSNEQFF
j_call: TRBJ2-1
v_call: TRBV6-5
d_call: .
clone_size: few

cdr3_nt: TGTGCCAGCAGCTCCCAACCCGGACAGGGCGAGGCAGATACGCAGTATTTT
cdr3_aa: CASSSQPGQGEADTQYF
j_call: TRBJ2-3
v_call: TRBV7-9
d_call: TRBD1
clone_size: few

cdr3_nt: TGTGCCAGCAGCTTCGGGGAGTACACAGATACGCAGTATTTT
cdr3_aa: CASSFGEYTDTQYF
j_call: TRBJ2-3
v_call: TRBV7-9
d_call: .
clone_size: many

cdr3_nt: TGCAGCGCCCGAGAAAGAGGCAGTCCCTATGGCTACACCTTC
cdr3_aa: CSARERGSPYGYTF
j_call: TRBJ1-2
v_call: TRBV29-1
d_call: .
clone_size: few

cdr3_nt: TGTGCCAGCAGAGCTGGGGGCACCGGGGAGCTGTTTTTT
cdr3_aa: CASRAGGTGELFF
j_call: TRBJ2-2
v_call: TRBV9
d_call: .
clone_size: many

cdr3_nt: TGCGCCAGCAGTGAGTCGAGGACGGGGAACACTGAAGCTTTCTTT
cdr3_aa: CASSESRTGNTEAFF
j_call: TRBJ1-1
v_call: TRBV10-1
d_call: .
clone_size: once

cdr3_nt: TGTGCCAGCAACCGCCCTTCCGGGGTCCTCTCCGAGCAGTACTTC
cdr3_aa: CASNRPSGVLSEQYF
j_call: TRBJ2-7
v_call: TRBV2
d_call: .
clone_size: .

cdr3_nt: TGTGCCAGCAGCGTCACTAGCGGGGGGGCCTATGGGCAGTTCTTC
cdr3_aa: CASSVTSGGAYGQFF
j_call: TRBJ2-1
v_call: TRBV9
d_call: TRBD2
clone_size: .

cdr3_nt: TGTGCCAGCTTCTCGACGGGGTGGAATTCACCCCTCCACTTT
cdr3_aa: CASFSTGWNSPLHF
j_call: TRBJ1-6
v_call: TRBV6-1
d_call: .
clone_size: .

cdr3_nt: TGTGCCAGCAGCTACGGGGACAGCCCCAACTACGAGCAGTACTTC
cdr3_aa: CASSYGDSPNYEQYF
j_call: TRBJ2-7
v_call: TRBV7-9
d_call: TRBD1
clone_size: .

cdr3_nt: TGCAGTGCTAGAATTCATAGGGCGACGAACACTGAAGCTTTCTTT
cdr3_aa: CSARIHRATNTEAFF
j_call: TRBJ1-1
v_call: TRBV20-1
d_call: .
clone_size: few

cdr3_nt: TGTGCCAGCAGTGAAAGGAGTGAGCAGTTCTTC
cdr3_aa: CASSERSEQFF
j_call: TRBJ2-1
v_call: TRBV2
d_call: .
clone_size: many

cdr3_nt: TGTGCCAGCAGCCACGGGATCCTCAGCACAGATACGCAGTATTTT
cdr3_aa: CASSHGILSTDTQYF
j_call: TRBJ2-3
v_call: TRBV28
d_call: .
clone_size: many

cdr3_nt: TGTGCCAGCAGCTCACTAGCGGGAGGGCTCTACGAGCAGTACTTC
cdr3_aa: CASSSLAGGLYEQYF
j_call: TRBJ2-7
v_call: TRBV7-6
d_call: TRBD2
clone_size: many

cdr3_nt: TGTGCCAGTAAACGGGACAGGGGGCTTTTCTACGAGCAGTACTTC
cdr3_aa: CASKRDRGLFYEQYF
j_call: TRBJ2-7
v_call: TRBV19
d_call: TRBD1
clone_size: many

cdr3_nt: TGTGCCAGCAGTCACGGACAGGTTAGCACAGATACGCAGTATTTT
cdr3_aa: CASSHGQVSTDTQYF
j_call: TRBJ2-3
v_call: TRBV27
d_call: TRBD1
clone_size: few

cdr3_nt: TGTGCCAGCAGCCAGAGACAGGAGTCGCCGGGGGAGCAGTACTTC
cdr3_aa: CASSQRQESPGEQYF
j_call: TRBJ2-7
v_call: TRBV14
d_call: .
clone_size: few

cdr3_nt: TGCGCCAGCACACCTTACAGAGACCTGAACACTGAAGCTTTCTTT
cdr3_aa: CASTPYRDLNTEAFF
j_call: TRBJ1-1
v_call: TRBV4-3
d_call: .
clone_size: .

cdr3_nt: TGTGCCAGCAGCTTAATTGGGAGTTACAATGAGCAGTTCTTC
cdr3_aa: CASSLIGSYNEQFF
j_call: TRBJ2-1
v_call: TRBV11-1
d_call: .
clone_size: few